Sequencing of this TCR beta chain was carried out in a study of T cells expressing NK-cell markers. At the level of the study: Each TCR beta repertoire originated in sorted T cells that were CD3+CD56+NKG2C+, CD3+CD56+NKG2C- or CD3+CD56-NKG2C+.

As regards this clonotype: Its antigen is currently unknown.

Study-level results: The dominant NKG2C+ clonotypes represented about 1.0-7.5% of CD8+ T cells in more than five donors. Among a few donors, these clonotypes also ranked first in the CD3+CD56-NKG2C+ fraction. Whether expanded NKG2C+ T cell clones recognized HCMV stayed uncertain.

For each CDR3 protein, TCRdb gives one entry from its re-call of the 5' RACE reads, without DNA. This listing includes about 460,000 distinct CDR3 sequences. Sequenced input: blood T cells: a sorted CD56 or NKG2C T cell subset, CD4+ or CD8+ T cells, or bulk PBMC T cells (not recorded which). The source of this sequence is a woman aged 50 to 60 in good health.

CDR3: CASSEGRSNTGELFF. The V gene is TRBV6-1, the J gene TRBJ2-2. This CDR3 has 15 residues. Germline V gene data show CDR1 as MNHNS and CDR2 as SASEGT.